This T cell receptor beta chain came from a study of blood T cell repertoires in COVID-19. Libraries were prepared by immunoSEQ multiplex PCR; TCRdb keeps only in-frame clonotypes and omits some of them. The sample lists approximately 100,000 clones, nearly 90% occurring once. Per the germline V gene, CDR1 is LGHDT and CDR2 is YNNKEL (reference sequence). The CDR3 has 15 amino acids. J lost 4 bases, V lost 4 bases, and 4 bases had no gene match. The rearrangement joins TRBV3-1 (or the pseudogene TRBV3-2) to TRBJ2-5, with 12 bases identical to TRBD2. The clonotype originates from a woman in her fifties or sixties with acute or convalescent COVID-19. The sequenced sample was peripheral blood. The CDR3 loop reads CASSLLAGGRETQYF. CDR3 coding DNA: TGTGCCAGCAGCCTTCTAGCGGGAGGGCGAGAGACCCAGTACTTC.